The TCR beta chain described here comes from a study of response to subunit inactivated influenza vaccine. Findings and limits, study-wide: Authors suggested each seasonal influenza vaccination recruits few new T cells.

The CDR3 has 15 amino acids. Germline V CDR1 and CDR2: SGHTA, FQGNSA. V dropped 2 bases and J dropped 0 bases, with 11 bases sitting between them. TCRdb reprocessed the RT-PCR reads via MiXCR and lists one record per CDR3 protein. Among some 500,000 distinct CDR3 sequences listed, roughly 23% were seen once. This clonotype was seen a handful of times. Its antigen remains unknown. The chain carries TRBV7-2 and TRBJ2-7; D not certain. The TCR was taken from a man over 45 who received an inactivated influenza vaccine. The sequencing used CD4+ T cells sorted from PBMCs, collected 5 days after vaccination. The CDR3 DNA reads TGTGCCAGCAGCTTAACATCGGTGAGCTCCTACGAGCAGTACTTC. It yields the protein CASSLTSVSSYEQYF.